The rows below give T cell receptor beta chains drawn from one sample of a study of cytomegalovirus exposure and HLA in healthy donors. The method was immunoSEQ multiplex PCR; TCRdb's version includes in-frame clones alone and lacks a portion of them. The sample gives over 150,000 clones, 80% to 85% of which show up once; about 3% is in the top ten. The specimen sequenced was PBMCs. These receptors were taken from a woman younger than 30 in good health and CMV-seropositive. Both conserved end residues are part of each CDR3. D genes are given only for firm matches. Some rows mark clone size as missing; the rest say once, few, many or name a class of expanded clone.

v_call,d_call,clone_size,j_call,cdr3_aa,cdr3_nt
TRBV7-6,TRBD1,-,TRBJ2-5,CASSSRTGIEYQETQYF,TGTGCCAGCAGCTCCCGGACAGGGATAGAGTACCAAGAGACCCAGTACTTC
TRBV5-4,-,-,TRBJ2-6,CASSSLSSGANVLTF,TGTGCCAGCAGCTCACTGAGCTCTGGGGCCAACGTCCTGACTTTC
TRBV6-1,-,-,TRBJ1-2,CASSEGGGKAGYTF,TGTGCCAGCAGTGAAGGGGGGGGGAAGGCTGGCTACACCTTC
TRBV2,-,-,TRBJ2-7,CASSEKGGTREQYF,TGTGCCAGCAGTGAAAAGGGCGGGACTCGCGAGCAGTACTTC
TRBV4-1,-,-,TRBJ1-2,CASSQVVQATYGYTF,TGCGCCAGCAGCCAAGTAGTGCAGGCGACCTATGGCTACACCTTC
TRBV27,-,-,TRBJ1-2,CASSPSTGSYGYTF,TGTGCCAGCAGTCCAAGTACAGGAAGCTATGGCTACACCTTC
TRBV27,TRBD1,-,TRBJ2-1,CASRPLPGQGINEQFF,TGTGCCAGCAGACCACTCCCGGGACAGGGAATTAATGAGCAGTTCTTC
TRBV7-9,-,-,TRBJ1-2,CASSLAGANYGYTF,TGTGCCAGCAGCTTAGCAGGGGCTAACTATGGCTACACCTTC
TRBV29-1,-,-,TRBJ1-1,CSVEGGGGWGTEAFF,TGCAGCGTTGAAGGAGGCGGGGGATGGGGCACTGAAGCTTTCTTT
TRBV29-1,TRBD2,-,TRBJ2-3,CSVPSGATDTQYF,TGCAGCGTACCTAGCGGGGCCACAGATACGCAGTATTTT
TRBV7-3,-,few,TRBJ2-5,CASSLTGLQETQYF,TGTGCCAGCAGCCTGACAGGTCTCCAAGAGACCCAGTACTTC
TRBV28,-,-,TRBJ2-7,CASSPDGSRGEQYF,TGTGCCAGCAGTCCCGATGGTAGCCGGGGTGAGCAGTACTTC
TRBV2,-,-,TRBJ2-2,CASSGGSAGELFF,TGTGCCAGCAGTGGCGGGTCGGCCGGGGAGCTGTTTTTT
TRBV27,-,-,TRBJ2-1,CASSLRQGREQFF,TGTGCCAGCAGTTTAAGGCAGGGTAGAGAGCAGTTCTTC
TRBV5-6,-,-,TRBJ1-2,CASSPRGSGRKVWYGYTF,TGTGCCAGCAGCCCCCGAGGTTCAGGGCGGAAGGTTTGGTATGGCTACACCTTC
TRBV4-2,TRBD2,-,TRBJ2-2,CASSRNSGGASGELFF,TGTGCCAGCAGCCGAAATAGCGGGGGGGCCTCCGGGGAGCTGTTTTTT
TRBV27,TRBD2,-,TRBJ2-3,CASTGSGGFATDTQYF,TGTGCCAGCACCGGTAGCGGGGGGTTTGCCACAGATACGCAGTATTTT